One sample yielded the 25 T cell receptor beta chains listed below, sequenced in a study of a mutant IDH1 vaccine in newly diagnosed glioma. For these receptors, no antigen is known. Some clones are missing from TCRdb's copy, which holds only in-frame ones; the method was immunoSEQ multiplex PCR. Among 34,000 or so clones listed, more than 75% were seen once. Described time point: week 35, safety follow-up. One vaccine dose held 300 ug of mutant IDH1 20-mer peptide and came with topical imiquimod. This specimen was PBMCs, taken from a glioma patient whose treatment included an IDH1 peptide vaccine. The receptors originated from a woman aged 35 to 49 with glioma.

V usage is TRBV2 and J usage is TRBJ1-1; D gene ambiguous. This CDR3 comprises 14 residues. The germline gives CDR1 SNHLY, CDR2 FYNNEI. V lost 8 bases, J lost 4 bases, and 17 bases lay in between. CDR3 sequence reads: CASLSGHRGTEAFF. For the CDR3, the DNA is TGTGCCAGCCTCTCCGGGCACCGAGGCACTGAAGCTTTCTTT.

The chain couples TRBV19 to TRBJ1-1, with a tentative D call TRBD1 (6 bases). Germline V gives CDR1 LNHDA, CDR2 SQIVND (reference sequence). CDR3 length: 15 amino acids. The ends were cut back, 6 bases at V and 1 base at J, with 15 bases in the middle. CDR3 nucleotide sequence: TGTGCCAGTAGCCCAAGAGGGACATCGAACACTGAAGCTTTCTTT. As protein: CASSPRGTSNTEAFF.

This sequence joins TRBV11-3 and TRBJ2-5, with a tentative D call TRBD2 (6 bases). The CDR3 consists of 14 residues. CDR1 SGHNT and CDR2 YENEEA come from the germline V gene. The germline V and J ends were trimmed by 5 bases and 5 bases, with 15 bases remaining between them. The CDR3 DNA follows: TGTGCCAGCAGCGGTTTTCCCCGGGGGGAGACCCAGTACTTC. Translation: CASSGFPRGETQYF.

This chain links TRBV5-4 with TRBJ1-5; the D gene is possibly TRBD1 (6 bases). The CDR3 consists of 15 residues. V lost 0 bases, J lost 1 base, and 8 bases lay in between. CDR1 and CDR2 from the germline V gene are SGHNT and YYREEE (reference sequence). CDR3 sequence reads: CASSLAQGSNQPQHF. CDR3 bases: TGTGCCAGCAGCTTGGCCCAGGGGAGCAATCAGCCCCAGCATTTT.

This clone was picked up a small number of times. The chain is built from TRBV5-6 and TRBJ1-5; D remains unclear. Germline V gene data show CDR1 as SGHDT and CDR2 as YYEEEE. V was shortened by 2 bases and J by 7 bases, with 13 bases between the two germline ends. The CDR3 runs to 14 residues. The CDR3 reads CASSFWGLEQPQHF. CDR3 sequence (DNA): TGTGCCAGCAGCTTCTGGGGTCTCGAGCAGCCCCAGCATTTT.

The rearrangement uses TRBV6-1 and TRBJ2-2; TRBD1 is a possible D gene (5 bases). The CDR3 consists of 15 residues. The germline V and J ends were trimmed by 5 bases and 4 bases, with 14 bases remaining between them. The germline V gene has CDR1 MNHNS and CDR2 SASEGT. CDR3 amino acids: CASSSPRQRTGELFF. CDR3 in DNA: TGTGCCAGCAGTTCCCCTAGACAGCGCACCGGGGAGCTGTTTTTT.

A single count supports this clone. The chain links TRBV6-6 to TRBJ1-6; D may be TRBD1 (6 bases). The CDR3 length is 15 residues. V gave up 5 bases and J gave up 7 bases, with 15 bases separating them. The germline CDR1 and CDR2 sequences are MNHNY and SVGAGI (reference sequence). CDR3 in DNA: TGTGCCAGCAGTACACACGAGACAGGAAATTCACCCCTCCACTTT. It encodes CASSTHETGNSPLHF.

This clone has just a few counts. The chain combines TRBV30 with TRBJ1-1, with a weak D call TRBD1 (5 bases). The CDR3 has 14 residues. Trimming took off 5 bases at V and 6 bases at J, with 19 bases between the two ends. Germline V CDR1 and CDR2: GTSNPN, SVGIG (reference sequence). The CDR3 here is CAWFSGRGRSEAFF. CDR3 in DNA: TGTGCCTGGTTCTCAGGGAGGGGAAGATCTGAAGCTTTCTTT.

The chain employs TRBV5-8 and TRBJ1-2; a possible D gene is TRBD1 (5 bases). Trimming took 4 bases from V and 4 from J, leaving 11 bases between them. Looked up from germline, CDR1 is SGHTS and CDR2 is YDEGEE. The CDR3 extends over 13 amino acids. CDR3 amino acids: CASSRLGTYGYTF. CDR3 nucleotides: TGTGCCAGCAGCCGCTTAGGGACCTATGGCTACACCTTC.

The chain links TRBV7-9 to TRBJ1-1; perhaps TRBD1 as D (5 bases). Germline V CDR1 and CDR2: SEHNR, FQNEAQ (reference sequence). The V gene lost 5 bases and the J gene lost 7 bases, with 14 bases spanning the gap. The CDR3 covers 13 residues. The CDR3 is CASSHIRQYEAFF. The DNA of the CDR3 is TGTGCCAGCAGCCACATTCGACAGTATGAAGCTTTCTTT. Variable domain in full (rest from reference TRBV7-9 and TRBJ1-1): DTGVSQNPRHKITKRGQNVTFRCDPISEHNRLYWYRQTLGQGPEFLTYFQNEAQLEKSRLLSDRFSAERPKGSFSTLEIQRTEQGDSAMYLCASSHIRQYEAFFGQGTRLTVV.

The chain carries TRBV10-3 and TRBJ1-4; D unclear. CDR3 size: 12 residues. V lost 0 bases, J lost 8 bases, and 4 bases lay in between. CDR1 ENHRY and CDR2 SYGVKD come from the germline V gene. The CDR3, as DNA: TGTGCCATCAGTGAGTCGAAGGAAAAACTGTTTTTT. It specifies CAISESKEKLFF.

For this clone: This sample also contains other DNA sequences that code for the same CDR3. The J gene is TRBJ1-4, the V gene TRBV6-6; D call uncertain. Germline-derived CDR1 and CDR2 are MNHNY and SVGAGI (reference sequence). The CDR3 sequence is 14 residues long. Trimming removed 7 bases from V and 15 bases from J, with 24 bases in between. CDR3 DNA: TGTGCCAGCACCCCGGCCTACTCCTCCGAACAATTGTTTTTT. It specifies CASTPAYSSEQLFF.

This clone was picked up a small number of times. This chain joins TRBV9 and TRBJ2-3; tentative D call: TRBD1 (6 bases). Germline assignment: CDR1 SGDLS and CDR2 YYNGEE. V dropped 0 bases and J dropped 1 base, with 9 bases sitting between them. The CDR3 covers 15 residues. The CDR3 nucleotides are TGTGCCAGCAGCGTAGCCAGGGGTGGCACAGATACGCAGTATTTT. This translates into CASSVARGGTDTQYF.

J is TRBJ1-2 and V is TRBV7-9, with D hard to call. This CDR3 is 11 amino acids long. Trimming removed 8 bases from V and 7 bases from J, with 11 bases in between. Germline loops: CDR1 SEHNR, CDR2 FQNEAQ (reference sequence). CDR3 residues: CASSVFGGYTF. CDR3 sequence (DNA): TGTGCCAGCTCTGTCTTCGGTGGCTACACCTTC.

This clone was detected a few times. V usage is TRBV27 and J usage is TRBJ1-5; D might be TRBD1 (6 bases). Trimming removed 8 bases at V and 0 bases at J, with 11 bases between. Germline CDR1 MNHEY, CDR2 SMNVEV (reference sequence). CDR3 size: 14 residues. The CDR3 sequence: CASSDRYSNQPQHF. CDR3 nucleotides: TGTGCCAGCTCTGACAGGTATAGCAATCAGCCCCAGCATTTT.

This rearrangement joins TRBV7-2 to TRBJ2-2; D may correspond to TRBD1 or TRBD2 (5 bases each). Trimming stripped 6 bases from V and 4 bases from J, with 12 bases between. The CDR3 runs 14 residues. Looked up from germline, CDR1 is SGHTA and CDR2 is FQGNSA. The CDR3 sequence: CASRWGRITGELFF. In DNA, the CDR3 is TGTGCCAGCAGGTGGGGACGGATCACCGGGGAGCTGTTTTTT.

The chain links TRBV9 to TRBJ2-3, with TRBD2 identical over 8 bases. The CDR3 loop spans 16 amino acids. Germline CDR1 SGDLS, CDR2 YYNGEE. With V trimmed by 1 base and J by 6 bases, 10 bases remained unmatched. DNA of the CDR3: TGTGCCAGCAGCGTACGTGTGACTAGCGATACCGATACGCAGTATTTT. Translated, it gives CASSVRVTSDTDTQYF.

This chain connects TRBV9 to TRBJ2-5; D perhaps matches TRBD1 (6 bases). Trimming pared 2 bases from V and 1 base from J, leaving 6 bases between. The CDR3 spans 13 residues. Per the germline V gene, CDR1 is SGDLS and CDR2 is YYNGEE. For the CDR3, the DNA is TGTGCCAGCAGCGTGACAGGCCAAGAGACCCAGTACTTC. It specifies CASSVTGQETQYF.

There are a few counts of this clone. This chain uses TRBV2 with TRBJ1-1; the D is unclear. This CDR3 is built from 14 residues. Trimming left V 2 bases short and J 5 bases short, with 12 bases between. The V gene's germline CDR1 is SNHLY and CDR2 FYNNEI. The CDR3 reads CASSEYGRQTEAFF. The CDR3 nucleotides read TGTGCCAGCAGTGAATACGGTAGACAAACTGAAGCTTTCTTT.

The chain couples TRBV5-4 to TRBJ1-2, with 7 bases identical to TRBD1. With V trimmed by 3 bases and J by 6 bases, 5 bases remained unmatched. The CDR3 is made up of 13 amino acids. Germline CDR1 reads SGHNT; CDR2 reads YYREEE (reference sequence). CDR3 DNA sequence: TGTGCCAGCAGCTCGGGGACAGCTAATGGCTACACCTTC. Residues: CASSSGTANGYTF.

CDR3 nucleotides: TGCGCCAGCAGCCAAGGGACAGGGGTGAACACTGAAGCTTTCTTT. Translation gives CASSQGTGVNTEAFF. V and J are TRBV5-1 and TRBJ1-1; 10 bases agree with TRBD1. In germline, CDR1 is SGHRS, CDR2 YFSETQ. The length of the CDR3 is 15 residues. Unmatched junction bases numbered 3, after V lost 4 bases and J lost 0 bases.

The chain combines TRBV5-5 with TRBJ1-1, with TRBD1 as a possible D gene (6 bases). CDR1 is SGHKS and CDR2 is YYEKEE in the germline V gene (reference sequence). The CDR3 runs to 15 residues. Trimming left V 0 bases short and J 4 bases short, with 13 bases between. The chain's CDR3 is CASSLGAGAATEAFF. CDR3 nucleotide sequence: TGTGCCAGCAGCTTGGGGGCGGGGGCGGCCACTGAAGCTTTCTTT.

The genes are TRBV13 and TRBJ2-1, with D maybe TRBD1 (6 bases). The V gene's germline CDR1 is PRHDT and CDR2 FYEKMQ (reference sequence). The CDR3 spans 12 residues. V lost 4 bases to trimming and J lost 15 bases, with 16 bases between them. CDR3 region: CASSSGQFSRFF. The CDR3 bases are TGTGCCAGCAGCTCCGGACAGTTCTCAAGGTTCTTC.

The chain links TRBV12-5 to TRBJ1-1; D unresolved. This CDR3 comprises 17 residues. V lost 0 bases and J 3 bases, leaving 17 bases between the germline ends. Germline loops: CDR1 LGHNT, CDR2 FRNRAP. In nucleotides, the CDR3 is TGTGCTAGTGGTTTGGTAATTGGGAGGGAGTTCGACACTGAAGCTTTCTTT. It is translated as CASGLVIGREFDTEAFF.

This chain uses TRBV10-3 with TRBJ1-2; possible D gene TRBD1, 6 bases. Trimming took 3 bases from V and 4 from J, leaving 9 bases between them. The CDR3 is 13 amino acids. Germline loops: CDR1 ENHRY, CDR2 SYGVKD. CDR3 in DNA: TGTGCCATCAGTGACAACAGGGCCTATGGCTACACCTTC. Its protein is CAISDNRAYGYTF.